Listed below are T cell receptor beta chains from one sample, sequenced in a study of cytomegalovirus exposure and HLA in healthy donors. Using immunoSEQ multiplex PCR, the repertoire was profiled, and TCRdb retains in-frame clones only, with some absent. The top ten clones hold 0.95% to 1.5% of a sample with 120,000 or so clones, around 80% of them seen once. Sequenced: PBMCs. The receptors come from a female donor in good health and CMV-seronegative. CDR3s include the opening cysteine and the closing phenylalanine or tryptophan. Fields, in order: J gene, clone size, V gene, D gene, CDR3 DNA, CDR3 protein. D genes are given only for firm matches. Some rows have no size entry. The others give once, few or many, or a class for an expanded clone.

J gene: TRBJ2-7; clone size: .; V gene: TRBV7-8; D gene: .; CDR3 DNA: TGTGCCAGCAGCTTAATGGGGAATTGGGACTACGAGCAGTACTTC; CDR3 protein: CASSLMGNWDYEQYF
J gene: TRBJ1-3; clone size: few; V gene: TRBV5-1; D gene: .; CDR3 DNA: TGCGCCAGCAGCTTAGAGAGCTCTGGAAACACCATATATTTT; CDR3 protein: CASSLESSGNTIYF
J gene: TRBJ1-1; clone size: .; V gene: TRBV27; D gene: .; CDR3 DNA: TGTGCCAGCAGTTTAACCAGGGTGGGGGGCACTGAAGCTTTCTTT; CDR3 protein: CASSLTRVGGTEAFF
J gene: TRBJ2-1; clone size: .; V gene: TRBV5-6; D gene: .; CDR3 DNA: TGTGCCAGCAGCTTGGGCAGTGATCAGTTCTTC; CDR3 protein: CASSLGSDQFF
J gene: TRBJ1-2; clone size: .; V gene: TRBV7-9; D gene: .; CDR3 DNA: TGTTCCAGCAGCTCCCCCGGGAGTGCAGGGATTAACTATGGCTACACCTTC; CDR3 protein: CSSSSPGSAGINYGYTF
J gene: TRBJ2-7; clone size: .; V gene: TRBV7-9; D gene: TRBD1; CDR3 DNA: TGTGCCAGCAGCCAGGACAGGGCCTCCTACGAGCAGTACTTC; CDR3 protein: CASSQDRASYEQYF
J gene: TRBJ1-2; clone size: .; V gene: TRBV7-9; D gene: .; CDR3 DNA: TGTGCCAGCAGCTCGGAAGGTGGAGGTCTCTACGGCTACACCTTC; CDR3 protein: CASSSEGGGLYGYTF
J gene: TRBJ2-3; clone size: .; V gene: TRBV9; D gene: TRBD2; CDR3 DNA: TGTGCCAGCAGCGTAGAAGCTAGCGGGGGTGATTCAGATACGCAGTATTTT; CDR3 protein: CASSVEASGGDSDTQYF
J gene: TRBJ2-5; clone size: .; V gene: TRBV7-8; D gene: TRBD1; CDR3 DNA: TGTGCCAGCAGCCAAAGAGGGGGGACAGGGGCGACCCAGTACTTC; CDR3 protein: CASSQRGGTGATQYF
J gene: TRBJ2-1; clone size: .; V gene: TRBV6-4; D gene: .; CDR3 DNA: TGTGCCAGCAGTGTGGAGGGAGGAACACACAATGAGCAGTTCTTC; CDR3 protein: CASSVEGGTHNEQFF
J gene: TRBJ2-3; clone size: .; V gene: TRBV25-1; D gene: .; CDR3 DNA: TGTGCCAGCAGTGAATGGACGGGAGTAAGCACAGATACGCAGTATTTT; CDR3 protein: CASSEWTGVSTDTQYF
J gene: TRBJ1-1; clone size: .; V gene: TRBV5-4; D gene: .; CDR3 DNA: TGTGCCAGCAGCCCCGGGGGGTCGGGAAACACTGAAGCTTTCTTT; CDR3 protein: CASSPGGSGNTEAFF
J gene: TRBJ2-7; clone size: .; V gene: TRBV5-1; D gene: .; CDR3 DNA: TGCGCCAGCAGCCACATCAAAGGGGCCGAGCAGTACTTC; CDR3 protein: CASSHIKGAEQYF
J gene: TRBJ1-1; clone size: .; V gene: TRBV7-9; D gene: TRBD1; CDR3 DNA: TGTGCCAGCAGGTCGACAGGGGGCCCTGAAGCTTTCTTT; CDR3 protein: CASRSTGGPEAFF
J gene: TRBJ2-2; clone size: .; V gene: TRBV10-2; D gene: TRBD1; CDR3 DNA: TGCGCCAGCAGGGACCAGGGACAGGCGAACACCGGGGAGCTGTTTTTT; CDR3 protein: CASRDQGQANTGELFF
J gene: TRBJ2-3; clone size: .; V gene: TRBV27; D gene: .; CDR3 DNA: TGTGCCAGCAGTCCAAGACAGTCCACAGATACGCAGTATTTT; CDR3 protein: CASSPRQSTDTQYF
J gene: TRBJ2-7; clone size: .; V gene: TRBV5-6; D gene: TRBD1; CDR3 DNA: TGTGCCAGCAGCTCGACAGGGAAGGGGCCAACCTACGAGCAGTACTTC; CDR3 protein: CASSSTGKGPTYEQYF
J gene: TRBJ2-1; clone size: once; V gene: TRBV6-1; D gene: .; CDR3 DNA: TGTGCCACTAGAGGAGAGGGGGGGACTTACAATGAGCAGTTCTTC; CDR3 protein: CATRGEGGTYNEQFF
J gene: TRBJ1-1; clone size: .; V gene: TRBV2; D gene: TRBD1; CDR3 DNA: TGTGCCAGCAGTCTTCCGGGACAGGGGACTTTGAACACTGAAGCTTTCTTT; CDR3 protein: CASSLPGQGTLNTEAFF
J gene: TRBJ2-3; clone size: .; V gene: TRBV27; D gene: .; CDR3 DNA: TGTGCCAGCAGTTTGCGGGCGATTATCGCAGATACGCAGTATTTT; CDR3 protein: CASSLRAIIADTQYF
J gene: TRBJ2-3; clone size: .; V gene: TRBV7-6; D gene: .; CDR3 DNA: TGTGCCAGCAGCCCAGTGGTGAGGGGCACAGATACGCAGTATTTT; CDR3 protein: CASSPVVRGTDTQYF
J gene: TRBJ1-2; clone size: .; V gene: TRBV15; D gene: .; CDR3 DNA: TGTGCCACCAGCAGCATTAGTCCCCGTCAAGGCTACACCTTC; CDR3 protein: CATSSISPRQGYTF
J gene: TRBJ2-5; clone size: .; V gene: TRBV18; D gene: .; CDR3 DNA: TGTGCCAGCTCCGAGTACCAAGAGACCCAGTACTTC; CDR3 protein: CASSEYQETQYF
J gene: TRBJ2-1; clone size: .; V gene: TRBV28; D gene: .; CDR3 DNA: TGTGCCAGCAGTCGGCCCGGGGGTGGAGACAATGAGCAGTTCTTC; CDR3 protein: CASSRPGGGDNEQFF
J gene: TRBJ1-1; clone size: .; V gene: TRBV5-8; D gene: .; CDR3 DNA: TGTGCCAGCAGCTTGGGGACAGTAAAGGGAACTGAAGCTTTCTTT; CDR3 protein: CASSLGTVKGTEAFF
J gene: TRBJ2-6; clone size: .; V gene: TRBV4-1; D gene: .; CDR3 DNA: TGCGCCAGCAGCCAGGGGGACACCCGATCTGGGGCCAACGTCCTGACTTTC; CDR3 protein: CASSQGDTRSGANVLTF
J gene: TRBJ2-7; clone size: .; V gene: TRBV25-1; D gene: TRBD2; CDR3 DNA: TGTGCCAGCAGTGAGGACCAGCGGGGGCTCCCCTCCTACGAGCAGTACTTC; CDR3 protein: CASSEDQRGLPSYEQYF
J gene: TRBJ2-1; clone size: .; V gene: TRBV4-1; D gene: .; CDR3 DNA: TGCGCCAGCAGCCAAGTAGTTGCCCCTTCGGGGAGGAGCTCCTACAATGAGCAGTTCTTC; CDR3 protein: CASSQVVAPSGRSSYNEQFF
J gene: TRBJ2-1; clone size: .; V gene: TRBV18; D gene: .; CDR3 DNA: TGTGCCAGCTCACAACGACTAGAATACAATGAGCAGTTCTTC; CDR3 protein: CASSQRLEYNEQFF
J gene: TRBJ2-7; clone size: once; V gene: TRBV19; D gene: .; CDR3 DNA: TGTGCCAGTAGCACCAGGGGCGAGCAGTACTTC; CDR3 protein: CASSTRGEQYF
J gene: TRBJ2-7; clone size: .; V gene: TRBV10-3; D gene: .; CDR3 DNA: TGTGCCATCAGTGCCGCAGGGGGACCCCTAGCGTACGAGCAGTACTTC; CDR3 protein: CAISAAGGPLAYEQYF
J gene: TRBJ2-1; clone size: .; V gene: TRBV7-3; D gene: .; CDR3 DNA: TGTGCCAGCAGCTCAAATCTTACTCCGGGGGAGCAGTTCTTC; CDR3 protein: CASSSNLTPGEQFF
J gene: TRBJ2-2; clone size: .; V gene: TRBV5-4; D gene: .; CDR3 DNA: TGTGCCAGCAGCTCAGACAGTGCAGGACGGCTGTTTTTT; CDR3 protein: CASSSDSAGRLFF
J gene: TRBJ2-1; clone size: .; V gene: TRBV10-1; D gene: TRBD2; CDR3 DNA: TGCGCCAGCAGTGATCCGGGAGGGCCAGGCTACAATGAGCAGTTCTTC; CDR3 protein: CASSDPGGPGYNEQFF
J gene: TRBJ2-1; clone size: .; V gene: TRBV28; D gene: TRBD2; CDR3 DNA: TGTGCCAGCAGTTTAAGGGCGGGAGTTTTTCGGAATGAGCAGTTCTTC; CDR3 protein: CASSLRAGVFRNEQFF
J gene: TRBJ2-7; clone size: .; V gene: TRBV7-9; D gene: TRBD2; CDR3 DNA: TGTTCCAGCAGCTTAGTTGGAGCTAGCGGGAGAGGTAGGCAGTACTTC; CDR3 protein: CSSSLVGASGRGRQYF
J gene: TRBJ1-2; clone size: .; V gene: TRBV29-1; D gene: TRBD1; CDR3 DNA: TGCAGCCCCCAGAGGGGACAGGGATCGATCTATGGCTACACCTTC; CDR3 protein: CSPQRGQGSIYGYTF
J gene: TRBJ2-3; clone size: .; V gene: TRBV5-1; D gene: TRBD1; CDR3 DNA: TGCGCCAGCAGCCTTGACAGGGGGTCTCGCACAGATACGCAGTATTTT; CDR3 protein: CASSLDRGSRTDTQYF